These T cell receptor beta chains were read from a single sample in a study of OX40 agonist ivuxolimab in advanced cancers. Clones were read by immunoSEQ multiplex PCR, and TCRdb kept only the in-frame ones, dropping some. The sample lists tens of thousands of clones; roughly 80% were seen once. The sequences come from CD4+ or CD8+ T cells sorted from blood, collected in a trial of the OX40 agonist ivuxolimab. These receptors all come from an adult with an advanced solid tumor such as melanoma, head and neck, liver or kidney cancer. Both conserved end residues are part of each CDR3. The D gene is left open where the match is weak. Clone size is given for some rows only: seen once, a few or many times, or a class if the clone is expanded.

v_call	d_call	j_call	clone_size	cdr3_nt	cdr3_aa
TRBV7-9	-	TRBJ1-2	many	TGTGCCAGCAGCTTAGAGGTGGTCACCTATGGCTACACCTTC	CASSLEVVTYGYTF
TRBV9	-	TRBJ2-4	-	TGTGCCAGCAGCGTCAGGCCCAAAAACATTCAGTACTTC	CASSVRPKNIQYF
TRBV10-2	TRBD1	TRBJ2-7	-	TGCGCCAGCAGGGGGGGACAGGCCTACGAGCAGTACTTC	CASRGGQAYEQYF
TRBV5-1	-	TRBJ2-5	-	TGCGCCAGCAGCTTGGCCGGAGGAGAGACCCAGTACTTC	CASSLAGGETQYF
TRBV5-1	TRBD1	TRBJ2-1	-	TGCGCCAGCAGCTTGGCCGGACAGGGATGGAATGAGCAGTTCTTC	CASSLAGQGWNEQFF
TRBV6-1	-	TRBJ2-6	once	TGTGCCAGCTGGAAACGCTCTGGGGCCAACGTCCTGACTTTC	CASWKRSGANVLTF
TRBV29-1	-	TRBJ1-5	-	TGCAGCGTTGTATCGTGGGGGCGTGGGGATCAGCCCCAGCATTTT	CSVVSWGRGDQPQHF
TRBV5-1	TRBD2	TRBJ2-1	-	TGCGCCAGCACCCTTGGGGGGGGTAGCTCCTACAATGAGCAGTTCTTC	CASTLGGGSSYNEQFF
TRBV18	-	TRBJ2-3	-	TGTGCCAGCTCACCACCAAACCCATCCAAACACCGGACAGATACGCAGTATTTT	CASSPPNPSKHRTDTQYF
TRBV27	TRBD1	TRBJ1-5	few	TGTGCCAGCAGCCCGAAGGGGGCTCTATTAAATCAGCCCCAGCATTTT	CASSPKGALLNQPQHF
TRBV28	TRBD2	TRBJ2-6	few	TGTGCCAGCAGTCCCCCACGGGGGGCTGGGGCCAACGTCCTGACTTTC	CASSPPRGAGANVLTF
TRBV7-8	-	TRBJ2-3	-	TGTGCCAGCAGCTTAGTGGATACGCAGTATTTT	CASSLVDTQYF
TRBV4-2	-	TRBJ2-7	few	TGTGCCAGCAGCCAAGGGGACAATTCCTACGAGCAGTACTTC	CASSQGDNSYEQYF
TRBV15	-	TRBJ1-5	-	TGTGCCACCAGCAGAGCGAGCGGAGCAGAGACGGGTCAGCCCCAGCATTTT	CATSRASGAETGQPQHF
TRBV7-6	-	TRBJ1-2	-	TGTGCCAGCAGCCCCCCGACAGCAGATGGGGGCTACACCTTC	CASSPPTADGGYTF
TRBV19	TRBD1	TRBJ1-1	-	TGTGCCAGTAGTGGGTCGACAGGGGCCACTGAAGCTTTCTTT	CASSGSTGATEAFF
TRBV5-1	-	TRBJ2-5	-	TGCGCCAGCAGTTTTACCGAGACCCAGTACTTC	CASSFTETQYF
TRBV19	TRBD1	TRBJ1-5	-	TGTGCCAGCTTATCCCGCGGGGCAGGGGGTAAAAATCAGCCCCAGCATTTT	CASLSRGAGGKNQPQHF
TRBV19	-	TRBJ2-3	-	TGTGCCAGTAGTAGAGTCGGAGCAGATACGCAGTATTTT	CASSRVGADTQYF
TRBV10-3	-	TRBJ1-5	once	TGTGCCATCGGCCCGTCTGGGGATAGCAATCAGCCCCAGCATTTT	CAIGPSGDSNQPQHF
TRBV19	-	TRBJ1-1	-	TGTGCCAGTAGTATAGGTCCTCTCCGTCGGACGAACACTGAAGCTTTCTTT	CASSIGPLRRTNTEAFF
TRBV7-2	-	TRBJ2-7	-	TGTGCCAGCAGCTTAGTCGTCTCCTCCTACGAGCAGTACTTC	CASSLVVSSYEQYF
TRBV27	-	TRBJ1-1	-	TGTGCCAGCAGTTTAATGGGGGGCGCCGAGACTGAAGCTTTCTTT	CASSLMGGAETEAFF
TRBV6-5	-	TRBJ1-3	-	TGTGCCAGCAGTTACACACTCCCGGGTGAAGGAAACACCATATATTTT	CASSYTLPGEGNTIYF
TRBV29-1	-	TRBJ1-2	-	TGCAGCGTTGGGGGGGCAGACACCGGCTATGGCTACACCTTC	CSVGGADTGYGYTF
TRBV7-2	TRBD2	TRBJ2-5	-	TGTGCCAGCAGCCCCGAGATCCGCGGTAGCGGGAAAGAGACCCAGTACTTC	CASSPEIRGSGKETQYF
TRBV27	-	TRBJ1-3	-	TGTGCCAGCAGTTTATTCGCCGGCTCTGGAAACACCATATATTTT	CASSLFAGSGNTIYF
TRBV6-6	-	TRBJ2-7	once	TGTGCCAGCAGTTCCCCGAGACAGTCCTCCTACGAGCAGTACTTC	CASSSPRQSSYEQYF
TRBV7-8	-	TRBJ1-5	-	TGTGCCAGCAGCTTAGCGCCGGGGCCCCAGCATTTT	CASSLAPGPQHF
TRBV5-4	-	TRBJ2-1	-	TGTGCCAGCAGCATAAAGGGGGGTTACAATGAGCAGTTCTTC	CASSIKGGYNEQFF
TRBV6-5	TRBD1	TRBJ1-5	-	TGTGCCAGCAGCAAGGACAGGGGAGGCAATCAGCCCCAGCATTTT	CASSKDRGGNQPQHF
TRBV7-9	-	TRBJ1-5	-	TGTGCCAGCAGCTTAGGGGCCAGCCAGAATCAGCCCCAGCATTTT	CASSLGASQNQPQHF
TRBV4-1	-	TRBJ2-5	-	TGCGCCAGCAGCCGTCCCGGCCAAGAGACCCAGTACTTC	CASSRPGQETQYF
TRBV19	-	TRBJ2-5	-	TGTGCCAGTAGTAAGGGCAGGGCGCACCAAGAGACCCAGTACTTC	CASSKGRAHQETQYF
TRBV2	-	TRBJ1-1	once	TGTGCCAGCAGTGTGGGGGTCTGGACGAACACTGAAGCTTTCTTT	CASSVGVWTNTEAFF
TRBV5-4	TRBD2	TRBJ2-3	-	TGTGCCAGCAGCCAAGGAGCGGCGGGAGGTCACACAGATACGCAGTATTTT	CASSQGAAGGHTDTQYF
TRBV6-1	-	TRBJ1-1	-	TGTGCCAGCAGCGTACAGGGATTTATTGAAGCTTTCTTT	CASSVQGFIEAFF
TRBV7-2	TRBD1	TRBJ2-1	-	TGTGCCAGCAGCCTGAGGACAGGGGGCTACAATGAGCAGTTCTTC	CASSLRTGGYNEQFF
TRBV6-5	TRBD2	TRBJ2-1	-	TGTGCCAGCACCTCGGGACTAGCGGGTGAGCAGTTCTTC	CASTSGLAGEQFF
TRBV11-2	TRBD2	TRBJ2-7	-	TGTGCCAGCAGCTTACAGCGGGGGCCCTCCTACGAGCAGTACTTC	CASSLQRGPSYEQYF
TRBV7-2	-	TRBJ2-2	-	TGTGCCAGCAGCCGCCCGGCCTACACCGGGGAGCTGTTTTTT	CASSRPAYTGELFF
TRBV2	-	TRBJ2-7	-	TGTGCCAGCAGTCCCCCTCCTAGGGGAATCTACGAGCAGTACTTC	CASSPPPRGIYEQYF
TRBV6-5	TRBD1	TRBJ2-1	-	TGTGCCAGCAGTTACAGGGACAGGGCCTACAATGAGCAGTTCTTC	CASSYRDRAYNEQFF
TRBV11-1	-	TRBJ2-7	-	TGTGCCAGCAGCTCCGATGGCTACGAGCAGTACTTC	CASSSDGYEQYF
TRBV7-2	TRBD1	TRBJ1-5	-	TGTGCCAGCAGCACCGGACAGGGCGCTCAGCCCCAGCATTTT	CASSTGQGAQPQHF
TRBV18	-	TRBJ1-6	-	TGTGCCAGCTCACCAATTAAGAATTCACCCCTCCACTTT	CASSPIKNSPLHF
TRBV7-9	-	TRBJ1-1	-	TGTGCCAGCAGAACACATGGGGCCGGGACTGAAGCTTTCTTT	CASRTHGAGTEAFF
TRBV30	-	TRBJ1-5	-	TGTGCCTGGAGTGGGGGGCTCGGCAATCAGCCCCAGCATTTT	CAWSGGLGNQPQHF
TRBV5-1	TRBD2	TRBJ2-3	-	TGCGCCAGCAGCTTGGAGGCGGGAGGGGCGGATACGCAGTATTTT	CASSLEAGGADTQYF
TRBV11-3	-	TRBJ1-3	-	TGTGCCAGCAGCTTGGGGACCTCGGATGGAAACACCATATATTTT	CASSLGTSDGNTIYF
TRBV7-2	-	TRBJ2-7	-	TGTGCCAGCAGCCCTACCCTAGTAACCTACGAGCAGTACTTC	CASSPTLVTYEQYF
TRBV5-4	-	TRBJ1-5	-	TGTGCCAGCAGCTTAGGCAAGCGACTAACCCAGCATTTT	CASSLGKRLTQHF
TRBV11-2	-	TRBJ1-1	-	TGTGCCAGCAGCTTAGGGCAGCAGGGGTATGCTTTCTTT	CASSLGQQGYAFF
TRBV4-1	-	TRBJ1-1	-	TGCGCCAGCAGCAGCCGGGACGAAGCTTTCTTT	CASSSRDEAFF